A selection of T cell receptor beta chains follows, all from one sample in a study of blood T cells in healthy people across ages. A single record per CDR3 protein comes from TCRdb applying MiXCR to the 5' RACE reads. The sample yields 590,000 or so distinct CDR3 sequences, 25% to 30% seen once. Sequencing was carried out using blood. The receptor source for this set is a woman aged 80 or older in good health. Both conserved end residues are part of each CDR3. D genes are given only for firm matches. Only some rows state a clone size, as once, few, many or a class for expanded clones.

V: TRBV18
D: NA
size: NA
J: TRBJ2-2
CDR3: CASSPAIRGNGELFF
DNA: TGTGCCAGCTCACCTGCAATTAGGGGAAACGGGGAGCTGTTTTTT

V: TRBV7-2
D: NA
size: many
J: TRBJ2-7
CDR3: CASSLAELFYEQYF
DNA: TGTGCCAGCAGCTTAGCGGAACTGTTCTACGAGCAGTACTTC

V: TRBV20-1
D: NA
size: NA
J: TRBJ2-5
CDR3: CSAGGQSQETQYF
DNA: TGCAGTGCGGGGGGACAGAGCCAAGAGACCCAGTACTTC

V: TRBV7-2
D: NA
size: NA
J: TRBJ2-2
CDR3: CASSTHLGWGSYGELFF
DNA: TGTGCCAGCAGCACCCATCTAGGTTGGGGATCTTACGGGGAGCTGTTTTTT

V: TRBV20-1
D: TRBD2
size: many
J: TRBJ2-7
CDR3: CSARLAGLYEQYF
DNA: TGCAGTGCTAGACTAGCGGGGCTCTACGAGCAGTACTTC

V: TRBV25-1
D: NA
size: many
J: TRBJ1-6
CDR3: CASMGSSYNSPLHF
DNA: TGTGCCAGCATGGGCAGCTCCTATAATTCACCCCTCCACTTT

V: TRBV27
D: NA
size: few
J: TRBJ2-3
CDR3: CASRLPYTDTQYF
DNA: TGTGCCAGCAGGTTACCGTACACAGATACGCAGTATTTT

V: TRBV3-1
D: TRBD1
size: NA
J: TRBJ1-1
CDR3: CASSEHRSNRGVEAFF
DNA: TGTGCCAGCAGCGAGCACCGATCGAACAGGGGAGTTGAAGCTTTCTTT

V: TRBV20-1
D: NA
size: many
J: TRBJ1-5
CDR3: CSARARMGDQPQHF
DNA: TGCAGTGCTAGAGCAAGGATGGGTGATCAGCCCCAGCATTTT

V: TRBV24-1
D: NA
size: many
J: TRBJ2-4
CDR3: CATSDPPWTSKCEVAKNIQYF
DNA: TGTGCCACCAGTGACCCCCCCTGGACATCGAAGTGTGAGGTCGCCAAAAACATTCAGTACTTC

V: TRBV9
D: NA
size: NA
J: TRBJ1-4
CDR3: CASSVDEGGGEKLFF
DNA: TGTGCCAGCAGCGTAGACGAGGGGGGAGGAGAAAAACTGTTTTTT

V: TRBV4-1
D: NA
size: many
J: TRBJ1-6
CDR3: CASSQVGMGNSPLHF
DNA: TGCGCCAGCAGCCAAGTCGGGATGGGGAATTCACCCCTCCACTTT

V: TRBV5-1
D: TRBD1
size: NA
J: TRBJ2-5
CDR3: CASSLATQGVQETQYF
DNA: TGCGCCAGCAGCTTGGCAACACAGGGGGTCCAAGAGACCCAGTACTTC

V: TRBV20-1
D: TRBD1
size: once
J: TRBJ1-1
CDR3: CSARQGTNTEAFF
DNA: TGCAGTGCCCGACAGGGGACAAACACTGAAGCTTTCTTT

V: TRBV25-1
D: NA
size: NA
J: TRBJ2-7
CDR3: CASSGWTELGEQYF
DNA: TGTGCCAGCAGTGGATGGACAGAGCTGGGCGAGCAGTACTTC

V: TRBV4-1
D: TRBD1
size: many
J: TRBJ2-3
CDR3: CASSQDPRGSTDTQYF
DNA: TGCGCCAGCAGCCAAGACCCCAGGGGGAGCACAGATACGCAGTATTTT

V: TRBV20-1
D: NA
size: NA
J: TRBJ1-6
CDR3: CSASFGRGSPLHF
DNA: TGCAGTGCTAGTTTTGGTAGAGGTTCACCCCTCCACTTT

V: TRBV20-1
D: NA
size: many
J: TRBJ2-5
CDR3: CSARGSHGETQYF
DNA: TGCAGTGCTAGGGGGTCTCACGGTGAGACCCAGTACTTC